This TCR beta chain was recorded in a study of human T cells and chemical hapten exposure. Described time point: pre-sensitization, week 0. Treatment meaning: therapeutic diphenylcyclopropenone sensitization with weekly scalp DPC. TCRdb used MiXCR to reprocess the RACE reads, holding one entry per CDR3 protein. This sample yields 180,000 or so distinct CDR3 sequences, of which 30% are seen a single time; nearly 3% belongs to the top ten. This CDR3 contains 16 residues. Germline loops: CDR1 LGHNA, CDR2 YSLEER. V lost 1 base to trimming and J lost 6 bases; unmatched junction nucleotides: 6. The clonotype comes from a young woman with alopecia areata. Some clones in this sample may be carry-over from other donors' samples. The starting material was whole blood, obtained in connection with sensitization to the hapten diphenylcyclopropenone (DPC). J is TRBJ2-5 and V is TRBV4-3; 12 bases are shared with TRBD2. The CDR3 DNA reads TGCGCCAGCAGCCAAGCTAGCGGGGGGGCATGGAAGACCCAGTACTTC. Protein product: CASSQASGGAWKTQYF.